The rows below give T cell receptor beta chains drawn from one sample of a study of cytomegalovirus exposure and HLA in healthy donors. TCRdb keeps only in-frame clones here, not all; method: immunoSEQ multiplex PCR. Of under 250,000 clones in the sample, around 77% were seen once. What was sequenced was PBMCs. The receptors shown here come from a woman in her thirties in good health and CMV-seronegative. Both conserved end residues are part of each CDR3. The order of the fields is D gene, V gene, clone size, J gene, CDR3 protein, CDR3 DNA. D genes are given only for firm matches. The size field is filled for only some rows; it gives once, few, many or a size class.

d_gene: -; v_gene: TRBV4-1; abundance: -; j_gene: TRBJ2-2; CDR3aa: CASSQGKFRGRGTGELFF; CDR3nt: TGCGCCAGCAGCCAAGGGAAGTTCAGGGGTCGAGGGACCGGGGAGCTGTTTTTT
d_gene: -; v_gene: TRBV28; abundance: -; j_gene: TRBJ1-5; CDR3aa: CASSFLLRNNQPQHF; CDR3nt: TGTGCCAGCAGTTTTCTTCTCAGAAACAATCAGCCCCAGCATTTT
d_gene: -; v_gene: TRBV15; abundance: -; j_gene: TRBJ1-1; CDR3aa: CATSSGVRTANTEAFF; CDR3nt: TGTGCCACCAGCAGTGGTGTTAGGACAGCGAACACTGAAGCTTTCTTT
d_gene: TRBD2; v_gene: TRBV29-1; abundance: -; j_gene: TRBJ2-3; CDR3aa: CSVSSSGSTDTQYF; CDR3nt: TGCAGCGTTTCCTCTAGCGGGAGCACAGATACGCAGTATTTT
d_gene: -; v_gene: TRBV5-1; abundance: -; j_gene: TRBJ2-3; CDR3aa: CASSGATSTDTQYF; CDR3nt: TGCGCCAGCAGTGGGGCTACTAGCACAGATACGCAGTATTTT
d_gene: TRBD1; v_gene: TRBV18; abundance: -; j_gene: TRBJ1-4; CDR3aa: CASSPGQVGEKLFF; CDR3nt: TGTGCCAGCTCACCCGGACAGGTGGGTGAAAAACTGTTTTTT
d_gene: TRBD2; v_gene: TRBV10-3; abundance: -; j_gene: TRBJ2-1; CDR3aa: CAISPSGGAADEQFF; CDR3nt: TGTGCCATCAGTCCGAGCGGGGGGGCGGCGGATGAGCAGTTCTTC
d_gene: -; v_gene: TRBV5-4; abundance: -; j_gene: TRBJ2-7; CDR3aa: CASSPSGSSYEQYF; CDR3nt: TGTGCCAGCAGCCCCTCGGGGTCCTCCTACGAGCAGTACTTC
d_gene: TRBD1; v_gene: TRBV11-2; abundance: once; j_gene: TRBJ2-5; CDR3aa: CASITTGEGRETQYF; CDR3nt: TGTGCCAGCATTACTACAGGGGAAGGTCGAGAGACCCAGTACTTC
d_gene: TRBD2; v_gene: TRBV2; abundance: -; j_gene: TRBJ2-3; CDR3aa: CASRRERGGDFTDTQYF; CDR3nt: TGTGCCAGCAGGCGGGAGCGGGGGGGAGACTTCACAGATACGCAGTATTTT
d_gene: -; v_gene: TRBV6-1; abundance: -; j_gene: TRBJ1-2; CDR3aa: CASSEQGLSYGYTF; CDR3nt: TGTGCCAGCAGTGAACAGGGGCTTTCCTATGGCTACACCTTC
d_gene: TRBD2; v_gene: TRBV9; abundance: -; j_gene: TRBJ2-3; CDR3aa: CASSVEFSGGTDTQYF; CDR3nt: TGTGCCAGCAGCGTAGAATTTAGCGGGGGCACAGATACGCAGTATTTT
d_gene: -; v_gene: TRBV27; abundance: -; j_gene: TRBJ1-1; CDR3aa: CASSLLGVNTEAFF; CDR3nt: TGTGCCAGCAGTTTATTAGGGGTGAACACTGAAGCTTTCTTT
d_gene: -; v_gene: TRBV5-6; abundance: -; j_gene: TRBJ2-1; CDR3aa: CASSLTGYNEQFF; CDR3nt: TGTGCCAGCAGCTTGACAGGTTACAATGAGCAGTTCTTC
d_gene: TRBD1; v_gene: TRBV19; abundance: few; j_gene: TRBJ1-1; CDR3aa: CASSIGGQGLSEAFF; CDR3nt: TGTGCCAGTAGTATAGGGGGACAGGGTCTATCTGAAGCTTTCTTT
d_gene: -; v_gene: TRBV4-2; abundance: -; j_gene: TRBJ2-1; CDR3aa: CASSQVFSHEQFF; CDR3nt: TGTGCCAGCAGCCAAGTTTTCTCCCATGAGCAGTTCTTC
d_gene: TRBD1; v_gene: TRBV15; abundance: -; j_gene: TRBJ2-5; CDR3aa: CATSSAGGSETQYF; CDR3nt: TGTGCCACCAGCAGTGCAGGGGGTTCAGAGACCCAGTACTTC
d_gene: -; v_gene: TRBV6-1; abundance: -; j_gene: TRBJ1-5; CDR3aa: CASSEAPIGNQPQHF; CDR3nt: TGTGCCAGCAGCGAAGCACCCATAGGCAATCAGCCCCAGCATTTT
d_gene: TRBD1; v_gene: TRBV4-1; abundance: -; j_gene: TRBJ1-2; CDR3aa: CASSQAGTGKGYTF; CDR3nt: TGCGCCAGCAGCCAGGCGGGGACAGGGAAAGGCTACACCTTC
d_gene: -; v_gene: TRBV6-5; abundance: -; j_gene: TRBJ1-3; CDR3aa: CASSYSIGVGNTIYF; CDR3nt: TGTGCCAGCAGTTACTCGATCGGGGTTGGAAACACCATATATTTT
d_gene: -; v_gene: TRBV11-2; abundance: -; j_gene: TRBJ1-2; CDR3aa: CASSLADQGYGYTF; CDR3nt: TGTGCCAGCAGCTTAGCGGACCAGGGTTATGGCTACACCTTC
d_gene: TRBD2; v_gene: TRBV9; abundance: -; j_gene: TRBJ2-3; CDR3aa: CASSVVAGGPEDTQYF; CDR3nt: TGTGCCAGCAGCGTAGTAGCGGGGGGGCCAGAAGATACGCAGTATTTT
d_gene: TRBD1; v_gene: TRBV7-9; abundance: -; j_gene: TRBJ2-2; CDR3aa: CASSSRQGRFDRGELFF; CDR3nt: TGTGCCAGCAGCTCCCGACAGGGGCGGTTCGATCGGGGGGAGCTGTTTTTT
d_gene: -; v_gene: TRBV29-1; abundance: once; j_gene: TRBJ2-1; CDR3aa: CSVAPSSYNEQFF; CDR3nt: TGCAGCGTTGCCCCGAGCTCCTACAATGAGCAGTTCTTC
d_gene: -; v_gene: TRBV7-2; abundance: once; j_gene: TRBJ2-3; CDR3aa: CASSLGPTDTQYF; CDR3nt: TGTGCCAGCAGCTTAGGGCCGACAGATACGCAGTATTTT
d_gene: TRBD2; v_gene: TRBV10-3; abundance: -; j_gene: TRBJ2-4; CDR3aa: CAISSLAGDLAKNIQYF; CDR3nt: TGTGCCATCAGTTCACTAGCGGGGGACTTAGCCAAAAACATTCAGTACTTC
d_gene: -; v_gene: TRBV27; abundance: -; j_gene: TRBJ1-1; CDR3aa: CASSRHAGGYGSDLMFNTEAFF; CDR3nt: TGTGCCAGCAGTCGACACGCGGGGGGGTACGGGAGTGACCTAATGTTCAACACTGAAGCTTTCTTT
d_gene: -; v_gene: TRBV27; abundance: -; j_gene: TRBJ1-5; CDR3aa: CASSLSDRNQPQHF; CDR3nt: TGTGCCAGCAGTTTATCGGACAGAAATCAGCCCCAGCATTTT
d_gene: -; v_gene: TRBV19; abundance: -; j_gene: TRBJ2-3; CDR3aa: CASRETVGTDTQYF; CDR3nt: TGTGCCAGTAGGGAGACAGTTGGCACAGATACGCAGTATTTT
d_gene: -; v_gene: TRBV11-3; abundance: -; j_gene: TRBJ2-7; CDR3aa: CASSLYPGSGYEQYF; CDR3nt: TGTGCCAGCAGCTTATACCCAGGCAGCGGCTACGAGCAGTACTTC
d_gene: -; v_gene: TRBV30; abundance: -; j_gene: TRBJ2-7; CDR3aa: CAWTRSGWYEQYF; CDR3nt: TGTGCCTGGACCCGTTCGGGGTGGTACGAGCAGTACTTC
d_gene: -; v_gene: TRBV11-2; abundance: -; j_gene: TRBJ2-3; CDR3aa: CASSIARDTQYF; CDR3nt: TGTGCCAGCAGCATAGCGAGGGATACGCAGTATTTT